Sequencing of this T cell receptor (beta chain) was carried out in a study of vaccination and CD4 T cells after COVID-19. About the study: Overlapping SARS-CoV-2, HCoV-NL63, HCoV-OC43 and HCoV-229E spike peptides stimulated the cells.

Cultured CD4+ T cells had their DNA profiled by the Oncomine TCR Beta short-read assay. TCRdb ran MiXCR on the PCR reads and lists one entry per CDR3 protein. The sample carries tens of thousands of distinct CDR3 sequences, 28% recorded once. Time point noted: late sampling 161 to 241 days after vaccination in a few convalescent patients. Specified treatment: roughly 10-day PBMC culture with coronavirus spike peptide pools or control peptides (ViraFEST assay). This clonotype appeared a few times. Its antigen remains unidentified. Sequenced here: CD4+ T cells from blood, cultured in vitro, sampled about 7 months after SARS-CoV-2 vaccination. The TCR sequence derives from a human donor who had recovered from COVID-19.

The CDR3 nucleotides are TGTGCCAGCACTAGGAAGCGGGAGGGCCCCTACGAGCAGTACTTC. It specifies CASTRKREGPYEQYF. The gene calls are TRBV2 and TRBJ2-7; the match to TRBD2 covers 10 bases. V dropped 7 bases and J dropped 2; count of bases not matched to a gene: 8. This CDR3 region has 15 residues. CDR1 SNHLY and CDR2 FYNNEI come from the germline V gene.